This entry describes one T cell receptor (beta chain). Participants, about 18 to 90 years old, spanned 25 or so US areas. Each participant's cohort was designated according to participant-reported clinical history. Method: immunoSEQ multiplex PCR; TCRdb's copy keeps in-frame clones and lacks some. The sample has 140,000 or so clones, about 79% seen once; the top ten hold approximately 9.1%. This CDR3 contains 15 residues. Germline assignment: CDR1 SEHNR and CDR2 FQNEAQ (reference sequence). V was pared by 5 bases and J by 3 bases, with 10 bases of the junction left unmatched. The record originates from a study of blood T cell repertoires in COVID-19. Study at large: COVID-19 samples, acute and convalescent, were from the United States, Italy and Spain. In each case, the material was cDNA or gDNA derived from T cells, B-cell-depleted T cells, or PBMCs.

Sequenced input: PBMCs or T cells enriched from blood (not recorded which). This TCR was recovered from a man aged 50 or older who had recovered from COVID-19. This sequence joins TRBV7-9 and TRBJ2-7; 7 bases map to TRBD2. CDR3: CASSTDGGIHYEQYF. The CDR3 nucleotides are TGTGCCAGCAGCACCGACGGGGGGATCCACTACGAGCAGTACTTC.